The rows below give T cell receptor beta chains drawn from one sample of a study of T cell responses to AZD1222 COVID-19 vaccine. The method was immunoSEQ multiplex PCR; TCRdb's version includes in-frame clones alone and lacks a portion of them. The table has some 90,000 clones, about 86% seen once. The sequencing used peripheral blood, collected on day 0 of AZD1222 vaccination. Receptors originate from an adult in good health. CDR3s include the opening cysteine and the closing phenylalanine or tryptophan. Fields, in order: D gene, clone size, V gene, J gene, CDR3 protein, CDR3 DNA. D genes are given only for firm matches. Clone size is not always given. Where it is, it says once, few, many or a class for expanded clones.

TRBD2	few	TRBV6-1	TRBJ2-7	CASSDPRGGVDEQYF	TGTGCCAGCAGTGATCCTCGGGGAGGGGTCGACGAGCAGTACTTC
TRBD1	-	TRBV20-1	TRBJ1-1	CSAWTGGRAFF	TGCAGTGCTTGGACAGGGGGTCGGGCTTTCTTT
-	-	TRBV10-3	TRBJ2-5	CAISESEGYQETQYF	TGTGCCATCAGTGAGTCGGAGGGGTACCAAGAGACCCAGTACTTC
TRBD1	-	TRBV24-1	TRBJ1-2	CATSEGGQNYGYTF	TGTGCCACCAGTGAGGGGGGACAGAACTATGGCTACACCTTC
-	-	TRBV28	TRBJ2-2	CASRPGGNTGELFF	TGTGCCAGCAGACCCGGGGGGAACACCGGGGAGCTGTTTTTT
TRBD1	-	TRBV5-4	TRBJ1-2	CASSLEDRNYGYTF	TGTGCCAGCAGCTTGGAGGACAGGAACTATGGCTACACCTTC
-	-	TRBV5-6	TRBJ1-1	CASSLGGFRANTEAFF	TGTGCCAGCAGCCTGGGCGGTTTTAGGGCGAACACTGAAGCTTTCTTT
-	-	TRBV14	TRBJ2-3	CASSGGRRTDTQYF	TGTGCCAGCAGCGGGGGGCGCCGCACAGATACGCAGTATTTT
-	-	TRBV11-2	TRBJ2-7	CASSNLRTAPHEQYF	TGTGCCAGCAGCAACCTTAGGACAGCGCCACACGAGCAGTACTTC
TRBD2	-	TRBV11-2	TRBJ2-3	CASSLEGAGRTDTQYF	TGTGCCAGCAGCTTAGAGGGAGCGGGGCGCACAGATACGCAGTATTTT
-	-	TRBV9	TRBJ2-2	CASSVEQGQGGGELFF	TGTGCCAGCAGCGTAGAACAGGGACAAGGGGGCGGGGAGCTGTTTTTT
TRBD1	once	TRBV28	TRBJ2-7	CASISGGQGVYEQYF	TGTGCCAGCATCTCCGGAGGACAGGGAGTATACGAGCAGTACTTC
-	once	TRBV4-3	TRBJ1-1	CASSHSGNTEAFF	TGCGCCAGCAGCCATTCTGGGAACACTGAAGCTTTCTTT
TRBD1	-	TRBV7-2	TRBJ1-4	CASSLDRGGEKLFF	TGTGCCAGCAGCTTAGACAGGGGGGGTGAAAAACTGTTTTTT
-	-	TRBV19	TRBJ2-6	CASSVTGTNVLTF	TGTGCCAGTAGCGTAACAGGAACCAACGTCCTGACTTTC
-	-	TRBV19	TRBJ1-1	CASSMGSAGNTEAFF	TGTGCCAGTAGTATGGGGTCGGCAGGGAACACTGAAGCTTTCTTT
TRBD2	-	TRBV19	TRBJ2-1	CASSILIGRGSYNEQFF	TGTGCCAGTAGTATTCTTATAGGGAGGGGCTCCTACAATGAGCAGTTCTTC
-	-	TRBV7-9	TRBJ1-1	CASSFQGSGTEAFF	TGTGCCAGCAGCTTTCAGGGTTCAGGCACTGAAGCTTTCTTT
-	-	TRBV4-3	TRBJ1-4	CASSQEAKMGEKLFF	TGCGCCAGCAGCCAAGAGGCTAAAATGGGGGAAAAACTGTTTTTT
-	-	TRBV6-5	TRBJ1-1	CASSSDRTEAFF	TGTGCCAGCAGTTCGGACAGAACTGAAGCTTTCTTT
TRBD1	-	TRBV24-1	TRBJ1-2	CATSPDRVGGYTF	TGTGCCACCAGTCCTGACAGGGTCGGCGGCTACACCTTC
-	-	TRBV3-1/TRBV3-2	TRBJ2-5	CASSQDVRPQYF	TGTGCCAGCAGCCAAGATGTTCGCCCCCAGTACTTC
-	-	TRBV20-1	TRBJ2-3	CSASPGLLIDTQYF	TGCAGTGCTAGTCCTGGGCTTTTAATAGATACGCAGTATTTT
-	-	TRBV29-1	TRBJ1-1	CSVSPGSEAFF	TGCAGCGTTTCCCCTGGCTCTGAAGCTTTCTTT
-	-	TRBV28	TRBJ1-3	CASSTPGGGNTIYF	TGTGCCAGCAGTACCCCGGGGGGAGGAAACACCATATATTTT
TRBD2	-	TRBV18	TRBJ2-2	CASSLGTSGSGTGELFF	TGTGCCAGCTCACTTGGGACTAGCGGGAGCGGCACCGGGGAGCTGTTTTTT
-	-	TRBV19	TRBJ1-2	CASSIDLGTYGYTF	TGTGCCAGTAGTATAGATCTGGGTACCTATGGCTACACCTTC
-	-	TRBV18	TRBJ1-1	CASSPDPDREAFF	TGTGCCAGCTCACCAGACCCTGACAGGGAAGCTTTCTTT
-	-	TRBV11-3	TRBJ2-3	CASSQSKFYTDTQYF	TGTGCCAGCAGCCAGAGCAAATTTTACACAGATACGCAGTATTTT
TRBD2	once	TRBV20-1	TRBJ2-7	CSASSGPAYEQYF	TGCAGTGCCAGTAGCGGGCCGGCCTACGAGCAGTACTTC
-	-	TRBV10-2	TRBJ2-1	CASSASSFSYNEQFF	TGCGCCAGCAGTGCCTCTAGCTTTTCCTACAATGAGCAGTTCTTC
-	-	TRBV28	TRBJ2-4	CASSRIPENIQYF	TGTGCCAGCAGCCGCATCCCGGAAAACATTCAGTACTTC
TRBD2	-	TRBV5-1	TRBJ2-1	CASSPISGRARNEQFF	TGCGCCAGCAGCCCTATTAGCGGGAGGGCGAGGAATGAGCAGTTCTTC
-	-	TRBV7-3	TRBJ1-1	CASSSQRGTEAFF	TGTGCCAGCAGCTCCCAACGGGGCACTGAAGCTTTCTTT
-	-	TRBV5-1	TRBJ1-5	CASSLDVGAEQPQHF	TGCGCCAGCAGCTTGGACGTGGGGGCTGAGCAGCCCCAGCATTTT
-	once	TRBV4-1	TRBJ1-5	CASSQGLSNQPQHF	TGCGCCAGCAGCCAAGGATTAAGCAATCAGCCCCAGCATTTT